One sample yielded the 26 T cell receptor beta chains listed below, sequenced in a study of T cell clones after liver transplantation. The data were produced by immunoSEQ multiplex PCR, yet TCRdb's version contains in-frame clones alone and is incomplete. The table has tens of thousands of clones, nearly 85% seen once. Sequencing used CD4+ T cells from blood, obtained 46 months after liver transplant. All receptors derive from a human patient who received a liver transplant. Some T cells may arise from the graft donor.

The rearrangement uses TRBV6-4 and TRBJ1-5; D gene uncertain. CDR1 is MRHNA and CDR2 is SNTAGT in the germline V gene. The CDR3 runs to 15 residues. Trimming pared 0 bases from V and 5 bases from J, leaving 11 bases between. The CDR3 is CASSDSWSKYQPQHF. Written as DNA, the CDR3 is TGTGCCAGCAGTGACTCGTGGTCCAAATATCAGCCCCAGCATTTT.

The CDR3 DNA reads TGTGCCAGCACATACGGAGGGGGCGAGCAGTACTTC. Protein product: CASTYGGGEQYF. The chain has TRBV2 and TRBJ2-7; D tentatively reads TRBD1 or TRBD2 (6 bases each). Trimming pared 7 bases from V and 6 bases from J, leaving 13 bases between. The CDR3 runs to 12 residues. Germline V CDR1 and CDR2: SNHLY, FYNNEI.

This sequence joins TRBV5-4 and TRBJ2-1; D is unresolved. The CDR3 covers 14 residues. The germline V gene encodes CDR1 SGHNT and CDR2 YYREEE (reference sequence). V gave up 2 bases and J gave up 6 bases, with 12 bases separating them. The CDR3 loop reads CASSLDFSGNEQFF. CDR3 sequence (DNA): TGTGCCAGCAGCTTAGATTTTAGTGGCAATGAGCAGTTCTTC.

This rearrangement joins TRBV11-2 to TRBJ2-5; the D gene could be TRBD1 or TRBD2 (6 bases each). The CDR3 covers 15 residues. The V and J ends lost 5 bases and 2 bases respectively, with 15 bases between them. Germline V lookup: CDR1 SGHAT, CDR2 FQNNGV. The chain's CDR3 is CASSKGGGRQETQYF. The CDR3 nucleotides read TGTGCCAGCAGCAAGGGTGGGGGGCGGCAAGAGACCCAGTACTTC.

The V and J genes are TRBV18 and TRBJ1-2; 9 nucleotides match TRBD1. Germline V gene data show CDR1 as KGHSH and CDR2 as LQKENI. V shed 5 bases, J shed 8 bases, and the junction held 12 bases outside the gene matches. The length of the CDR3 is 15 residues. The CDR3 protein is CASSSRQGDSQGYTF. The DNA of the CDR3 is TGTGCCAGCTCATCACGACAGGGGGACTCACAGGGCTACACCTTC. Looking up the rest from reference TRBV18 and TRBJ1-2 gives the full variable domain: NAGVMQNPRHLVRRRGQEARLRCSPMKGHSHVYWYRQLPEEGLKFMVYLQKENIIDESGMPKERFSAEFPKEGPSILRIQQVVRGDSAAYFCASSSRQGDSQGYTFGSGTRLTVV.

The V gene is TRBV5-1, the J gene TRBJ2-1; 7 bases line up with TRBD1. The trim removed 0 bases at V and 7 bases at J, leaving 4 bases unmatched. Germline CDR1 is SGHRS and CDR2 is YFSETQ. The CDR3 has 14 amino acids. CDR3 nucleotides: TGCGCCAGCAGCTTGGATGAGGACAGGAATGAGCAGTTCTTC. Translation: CASSLDEDRNEQFF.

The V gene is TRBV5-1, the J gene TRBJ2-1, with D possibly matching TRBD2 (5 bases). V dropped 1 base and J dropped 8 bases, with 16 bases sitting between them. There are 15 residues in the CDR3. CDR1 is SGHRS, CDR2 YFSETQ, per germline. The CDR3: CASSLLGSSSDEQFF. The DNA for the CDR3 is TGCGCCAGCAGCTTGCTTGGGAGTAGTAGCGATGAGCAGTTCTTC.

The table lists this clone with a count of one. The chain employs TRBV7-8 and TRBJ2-3; tentative D call: TRBD2 (5 bases). CDR3 size: 18 residues. The ends were cut back, 0 bases at V and 0 bases at J, with 16 bases in the middle. The germline CDR1 and CDR2 sequences are SGHVS and FQNEAQ. The chain's CDR3 is CASSLALIARTSTDTQYF. In nucleotides, the CDR3 is TGTGCCAGCAGCTTAGCGCTTATTGCCAGGACTAGCACAGATACGCAGTATTTT.

This clone occurred once. The chain employs TRBV27 and TRBJ2-7; 8 bases fit TRBD2. CDR1 and CDR2 (germline): MNHEY, SMNVEV (reference sequence). The CDR3 spans 15 residues. V trimming: 5 bases; J trimming: 0 bases; junction bases outside the gene matches: 6. The CDR3 nucleotides read TGTGCCAGCAGTCTGGGACTAGGGGGCTCCTACGAGCAGTACTTC. Its protein is CASSLGLGGSYEQYF.

This rearrangement joins TRBV2 to TRBJ1-5; possible D gene TRBD1, 6 bases. CDR1 SNHLY and CDR2 FYNNEI come from the germline V gene. The CDR3 covers 14 residues. Trimming took 0 bases from V and 9 from J, leaving 12 bases between them. The CDR3 DNA is TGTGCCAGCAGTGAAGCGGGGGGCGATAGGCCCCAGCATTTT. Translating gives CASSEAGGDRPQHF. The whole variable domain, remainder taken from reference TRBV2 and TRBJ1-5, is EPEVTQTPSHQVTQMGQEVILRCVPISNHLYFYWYRQILGQKVEFLVSFYNNEISEKSEIFDDQFSVERPDGSNFTLKIRSTKLEDSAMYFCASSEAGGDRPQHFGDGTRLSIL.

The CDR3 nucleotides are TGCGCCAGCAGCCTAGCGGGAGGAGGCACAGATACGCAGTATTTT. Amino acids: CASSLAGGGTDTQYF. This chain connects TRBV4-1 to TRBJ2-3; 10 bases match TRBD2. Germline trimming cut 4 bases from V and 1 base from J; bases unmatched to any gene: 2. Germline V gives CDR1 MGHRA, CDR2 YSYEKL. The CDR3 is made up of 15 amino acids.

V is TRBV7-7 and J is TRBJ2-1; TRBD2 agrees at 10 bases. The CDR3 has 17 residues. V gave up 5 bases and J gave up 6 bases; unmatched junction bases: 13. Germline values: CDR1 SSHAT, CDR2 FNYEAQ (reference sequence). As DNA, the CDR3 is TGTGCCAGCAGCCCATATTTCGTTAGCGGGAGGTCCAATGAGCAGTTCTTC. Translated: CASSPYFVSGRSNEQFF.

CDR3 DNA sequence: TGTGCCAGCATTGTGGCAGGGGCGGGTAACTACGAGCAGTACTTC. Translating gives CASIVAGAGNYEQYF. The chain links TRBV28 to TRBJ2-7; a weak D match, TRBD1 (6 bases). V dropped 7 bases and J dropped 3 bases, with 19 bases sitting between them. Germline V gene sequence: CDR1 MDHEN, CDR2 SYDVKM. This CDR3 has 15 residues. Full variable domain (rest looked up from reference TRBV28 and TRBJ2-7): DVKVTQSSRYLVKRTGEKVFLECVQDMDHENMFWYRQDPGLGLRLIYFSYDVKMKEKGDIPEGYSVSREKKERFSLILESASTNQTSMYLCASIVAGAGNYEQYFGPGTRLTVT.

The chain carries TRBV11-2 and TRBJ2-7; D gene ambiguous. Germline CDR1 reads SGHAT; CDR2 reads FQNNGV. Trimming took 1 base from V and 3 from J, leaving 13 bases between them. The CDR3 totals 15 residues. The CDR3 region is CASSLVKGKGYEQYF. In nucleotides, the CDR3 is TGTGCCAGCAGCTTAGTGAAGGGAAAAGGCTACGAGCAGTACTTC.

The chain employs TRBV7-9 and TRBJ1-1; D is undetermined. CDR1 is SEHNR and CDR2 is FQNEAQ in the germline V gene (reference sequence). Trimming removed 1 base from V and 4 bases from J, with 4 bases in between. The length of the CDR3 is 12 residues. CDR3 sequence: CASSLEATEAFF. The CDR3, as DNA: TGTGCCAGCAGCTTAGAAGCCACTGAAGCTTTCTTT. Using reference TRBV7-9 and TRBJ1-1 for the parts outside the CDR3, the full variable domain is DTGVSQNPRHKITKRGQNVTFRCDPISEHNRLYWYRQTLGQGPEFLTYFQNEAQLEKSRLLSDRFSAERPKGSFSTLEIQRTEQGDSAMYLCASSLEATEAFFGQGTRLTVV.

V usage is TRBV18 and J usage is TRBJ2-1; 9 bases fit TRBD1. V trimming: 3 bases; J trimming: 2 bases; junction bases outside the gene matches: 8. The germline gives CDR1 KGHSH, CDR2 LQKENI. The CDR3 length is 17 residues. The CDR3 protein is CASSPVGGQGTYNEQFF. In DNA form, the CDR3 reads TGTGCCAGCTCACCGGTAGGGGGACAGGGAACCTACAATGAGCAGTTCTTC.

The chain couples TRBV27 to TRBJ1-2, with 10 bases that match TRBD1. V was pared by 2 bases and J by 4 bases, with 19 bases of the junction left unmatched. CDR3 length equals 20 residues. The germline CDR1 and CDR2 sequences are MNHEY and SMNVEV (reference sequence). The CDR3 DNA sequence: TGTGCCAGCAGTTTACTCCCTCCGGGACAGGGGTGGATTCCTAGCTATGGCTACACCTTC. Translating it yields CASSLLPPGQGWIPSYGYTF.

This clone was seen once. The chain combines TRBV18 with TRBJ1-1, with TRBD1 matching over 9 bases. CDR1 and CDR2 (germline): KGHSH, LQKENI. This CDR3 is 13 amino acids long. V lost 6 bases to trimming and J lost 4 bases; unmatched junction nucleotides: 3. DNA for the CDR3: TGTGCCAGCTCCAAGGGACAGGGCACTGAAGCTTTCTTT. It specifies CASSKGQGTEAFF.

The chain joins TRBV5-1 to TRBJ2-6; weak D call: TRBD2 (6 bases). CDR1 SGHRS and CDR2 YFSETQ come from the germline V gene. The CDR3 runs 14 residues. V lost 0 bases, J lost 11 bases, and 12 bases lay in between. The CDR3 here is CASSLVGREDVLTF. As DNA, the CDR3 is TGCGCCAGCAGCTTGGTTGGTAGGGAGGACGTCCTGACTTTC.

The V and J genes are TRBV5-1 and TRBJ1-1, with 9 nucleotides matching TRBD1. Germline CDR1 is SGHRS and CDR2 is YFSETQ. Unmatched junction bases numbered 2, after V lost 0 bases and J lost 5 bases. CDR3 size: 14 residues. The chain's CDR3 is CASSLAGTGTEAFF. The CDR3 DNA is TGCGCCAGCAGCTTGGCCGGGACAGGGACTGAAGCTTTCTTT. The full variable domain, with the rest looked up from reference TRBV5-1 and TRBJ1-1, is KAGVTQTPRYLIKTRGQQVTLSCSPISGHRSVSWYQQTPGQGLQFLFEYFSETQRNKGNFPGRFSGRQFSNSRSEMNVSTLELGDSALYLCASSLAGTGTEAFFGQGTRLTVV.

V gene TRBV23-1 combines with J gene TRBJ2-6; D remains ambiguous. TRBV23-1 is an ORF for which the function is uncertain. Trimming took 1 base from V and 0 from J, leaving 10 bases between them. This CDR3 region has 17 residues. The CDR3 loop reads CASSQYPISSGANVLTF. The CDR3 nucleotides are TGCGCCAGCAGTCAATATCCCATCAGCTCTGGGGCCAACGTCCTGACTTTC.

V and J are TRBV18 and TRBJ2-5, with no clear D. Trimming pared 2 bases from V and 7 bases from J, leaving 14 bases between. CDR1 and CDR2 from the germline V gene are KGHSH and LQKENI. The CDR3 runs to 14 residues. DNA of the CDR3: TGTGCCAGCTCACCAACGACGCTCTCGGGGACCCAGTACTTC. Translating it yields CASSPTTLSGTQYF.

V and J are TRBV7-6 and TRBJ2-5; D possibly corresponds to TRBD2 (6 bases). Germline V lookup: CDR1 SGHVS, CDR2 FNYEAQ. Trimming took off 3 bases at V and 14 bases at J, with 16 bases between the two ends. The CDR3 covers 12 residues. CDR3 residues: CASSLVGLAPYF. CDR3 sequence (DNA): TGTGCCAGCAGCTTGGTGGGCCTAGCGCCATACTTC.

The chain uses TRBV28 and TRBJ2-5; TRBD2 agrees at 9 bases. V shed 4 bases and J 2 bases; nucleotides not matched to a gene: 5. CDR3 length: 15 amino acids. CDR1 and CDR2 from the germline V gene are MDHEN and SYDVKM. In nucleotides, the CDR3 is TGTGCCAGCAGTTCGGCGGGGGGGGGGCAAGAGACCCAGTACTTC. Its translation: CASSSAGGGQETQYF. The full variable domain, completed using reference TRBV28 and TRBJ2-5, is DVKVTQSSRYLVKRTGEKVFLECVQDMDHENMFWYRQDPGLGLRLIYFSYDVKMKEKGDIPEGYSVSREKKERFSLILESASTNQTSMYLCASSSAGGGQETQYFGPGTRLLVL.

The gene calls are TRBV29-1 and TRBJ1-2; TRBD1 aligns across 8 bases. The V gene's germline CDR1 is SQVTM and CDR2 ANQGSEA. Unmatched junction bases numbered 8, after V lost 4 bases and J lost 4 bases. The CDR3 has 14 residues. For the CDR3, the DNA is TGCAGCGTTGCCCTTTCGGACAGGGTCTATGGCTACACCTTC. Residues: CSVALSDRVYGYTF.

The chain links TRBV11-1 to TRBJ1-1; no reliable D call. The germline V gene has CDR1 SGHAT and CDR2 FQDESV (reference sequence). Trimming cost V 6 bases and J 3 bases, with 5 bases left between them. This CDR3 contains 11 residues. CDR3: CASRGYTEAFF. The CDR3 DNA reads TGTGCCAGCAGGGGGTACACTGAAGCTTTCTTT. The full variable domain, its missing parts supplied by reference TRBV11-1 and TRBJ1-1, is EAEVAQSPRYKITEKSQAVAFWCDPISGHATLYWYRQILGQGPELLVQFQDESVVDDSQLPKDRFSAERLKGVDSTLKIQPAELGDSAMYLCASRGYTEAFFGQGTRLTVV.